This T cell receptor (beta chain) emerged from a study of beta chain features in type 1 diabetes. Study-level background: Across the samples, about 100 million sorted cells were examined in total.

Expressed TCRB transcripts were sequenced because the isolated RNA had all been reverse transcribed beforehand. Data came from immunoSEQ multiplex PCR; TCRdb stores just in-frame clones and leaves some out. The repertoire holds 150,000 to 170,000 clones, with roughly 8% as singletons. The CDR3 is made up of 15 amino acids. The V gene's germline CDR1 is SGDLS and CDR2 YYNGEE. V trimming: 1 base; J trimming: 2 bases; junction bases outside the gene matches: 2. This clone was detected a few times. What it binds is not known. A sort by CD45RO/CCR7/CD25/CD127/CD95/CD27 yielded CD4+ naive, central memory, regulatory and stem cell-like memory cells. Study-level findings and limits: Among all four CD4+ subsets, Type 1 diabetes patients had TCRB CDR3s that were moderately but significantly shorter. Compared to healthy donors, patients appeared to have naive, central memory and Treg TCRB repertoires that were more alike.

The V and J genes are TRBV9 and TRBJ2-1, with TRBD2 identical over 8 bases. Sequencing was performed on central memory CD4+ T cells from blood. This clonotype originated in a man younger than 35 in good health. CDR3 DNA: TGTGCCAGCAGCGTAACACTAGCGGCCTACAATGAGCAGTTCTTC. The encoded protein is CASSVTLAAYNEQFF.